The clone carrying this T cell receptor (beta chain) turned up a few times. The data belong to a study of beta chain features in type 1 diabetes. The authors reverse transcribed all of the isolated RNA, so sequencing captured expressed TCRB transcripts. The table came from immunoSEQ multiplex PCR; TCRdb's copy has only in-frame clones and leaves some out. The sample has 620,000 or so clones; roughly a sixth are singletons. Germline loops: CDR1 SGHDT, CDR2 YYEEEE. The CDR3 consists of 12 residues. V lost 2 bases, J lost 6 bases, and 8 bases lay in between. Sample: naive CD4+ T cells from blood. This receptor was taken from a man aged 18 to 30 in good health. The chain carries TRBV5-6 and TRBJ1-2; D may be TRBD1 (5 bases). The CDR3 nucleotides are TGTGCCAGCAGCTTTGCGGACAATGGCTACACCTTC. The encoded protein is CASSFADNGYTF.